This T cell receptor beta chain appears in the sequencing data of a study of control samples from healthy donors and cancer patients. V was trimmed by 5 bases and J by 1 base, leaving 8 bases between them. CDR1 is PRHDT and CDR2 is FYEKMQ in the germline V gene (reference sequence). The CDR3 is 13 residues long. Here immunoSEQ multiplex PCR was the method, and the copy in TCRdb shows in-frame clones only, minus some. The repertoire consists of about 120,000 clones, with 93% occurring once and the leading ten covering roughly 2.5%. V gene TRBV13 combines with J gene TRBJ2-5; D possibly corresponds to TRBD2 (5 bases). This receptor was identified in a man aged 30 to 45 in good health. The sample comprised blood. The CDR3 sequence is CASSPRGQETQYF. For the CDR3, the DNA is TGTGCCAGCAGCCCCCGGGGCCAAGAGACCCAGTACTTC.